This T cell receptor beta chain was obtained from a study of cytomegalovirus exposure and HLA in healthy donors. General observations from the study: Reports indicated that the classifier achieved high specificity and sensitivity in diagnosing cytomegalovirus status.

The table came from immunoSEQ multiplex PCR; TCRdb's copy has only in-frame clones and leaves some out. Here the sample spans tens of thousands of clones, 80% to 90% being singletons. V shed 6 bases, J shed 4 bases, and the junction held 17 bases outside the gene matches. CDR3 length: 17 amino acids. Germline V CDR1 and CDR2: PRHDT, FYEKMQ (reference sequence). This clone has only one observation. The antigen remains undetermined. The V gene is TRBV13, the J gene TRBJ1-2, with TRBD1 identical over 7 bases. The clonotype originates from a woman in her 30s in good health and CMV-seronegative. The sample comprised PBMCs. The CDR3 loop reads CASRTQDRRSLSYGYTF. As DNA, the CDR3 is TGTGCCAGCAGGACGCAGGACAGGCGGTCTCTTTCCTATGGCTACACCTTC.